This entry lists 13 T cell receptor beta chains sequenced from one sample in a study of identical twins (dated by TCRdb to about 2016). Library method: 5' RACE. The run used an Illumina HiSeq 2000. TCRdb applied fastp at Q25 and MiXCR to the public reads, then kept only in-frame beta chains. Every CDR3 protein is listed once, alongside the most common genes and DNA of its rows. Here the sample has around 490,000 distinct CDR3 sequences; 13% to 15% occur a single time. The ten top clones hold approximately 1% of the sample. This sample was shared with a second study, whose subject was yellow fever vaccine responses in identical twins.

Sequencing was carried out using CD4+ T cells sorted from blood. The receptors were sampled from a woman between 18 and 30 years old in good health.

This chain links TRBV28 with TRBJ2-6; TRBD1 matches at 7 bases. V dropped 5 bases and J dropped 2; count of bases not matched to a gene: 6. This CDR3 contains 16 residues. CDR1 and CDR2 from the germline V gene are MDHEN and SYDVKM. CDR3 nucleotides: TGTGCCAGCAGTCTAATAACAGGGGCTGGGGCCAACGTCCTGACTTTC. Its protein product is CASSLITGAGANVLTF.

The rearrangement uses TRBV15 and TRBJ1-5, with 9 positions matching TRBD1. J was trimmed by 4 bases and V by 4 bases; bases with no gene match: 8. The CDR3 consists of 16 residues. The germline V gene encodes CDR1 LNHNV and CDR2 YYDKDF (reference sequence). The DNA of the CDR3 is TGTGCCACCAGCATCCGAGCCGGGACAGGGAATCAGCCCCAGCATTTT. As protein: CATSIRAGTGNQPQHF. Variable domain in full (rest from reference TRBV15 and TRBJ1-5): DAMVIQNPRYQVTQFGKPVTLSCSQTLNHNVMYWYQQKSSQAPKLLFHYYDKDFNNEADTPDNFQSRRPNTSFCFLDIRSPGLGDTAMYLCATSIRAGTGNQPQHFGDGTRLSIL.

This clonotype was counted between two and nine times. The rearrangement uses TRBV18 and TRBJ2-7, with 9 nucleotides matching TRBD2. This CDR3 is 14 amino acids long. Trimming removed 3 bases from V and 6 bases from J; junction bases left unmatched: 6. Looked up from germline, CDR1 is KGHSH and CDR2 is LQKENI. CDR3 loop: CASSPVGTSPEQYF. In nucleotides, the CDR3 is TGTGCCAGCTCACCCGTCGGGACTAGCCCCGAGCAGTACTTC.

The rearrangement uses TRBV12-3 or TRBV12-4 and TRBJ1-2, with a possible D match to TRBD1 (6 bases). The length of the CDR3 is 14 residues. The germline V and J ends were trimmed by 4 bases and 2 bases, with 11 bases remaining between them. The CDR3 sequence is CASSYKDRNYGYTF. The DNA of the CDR3 is TGTGCCAGCAGTTACAAGGACAGAAACTATGGCTACACCTTC.

The chain couples TRBV28 to TRBJ1-1; D may be TRBD1 (5 bases). V was pared by 10 bases and J by 1 base, with 10 bases between. The CDR3 runs 12 residues. Germline V gene data show CDR1 as MDHEN and CDR2 as SYDVKM. CDR3 bases: TGTGCCATCTTTACAGGGAACACTGAAGCTTTCTTT. Translated, it gives CAIFTGNTEAFF.

This clonotype has more than one count but fewer than ten. V and J are TRBV10-3 and TRBJ2-3; D uncertain. Germline CDR1 is ENHRY and CDR2 is SYGVKD. CDR3 length: 13 amino acids. V gave up 7 bases and J gave up 3 bases, with 11 bases separating them. The CDR3 region has the DNA TGTGCCATCATGGGCGACGGAACAGATACGCAGTATTTT. Its protein product is CAIMGDGTDTQYF.

The chain has TRBV5-1 and TRBJ2-1; TRBD1 matches 8 bases. Unmatched junction bases numbered 4, after V lost 0 bases and J lost 8 bases. CDR1 is SGHRS, CDR2 YFSETQ, per germline. There are 14 residues in the CDR3. The CDR3 region has the DNA TGCGCCAGCAGCTTGGGGGGACAGGCCTATGAGCAGTTCTTC. This sequence encodes CASSLGGQAYEQFF.

This clonotype was seen at least ten times. This chain links TRBV28 with TRBJ2-1; D unresolved. The CDR3 has 12 residues. The V end was cut by 6 bases, the J end by 7 bases, with 10 bases between. Germline V CDR1 and CDR2: MDHEN, SYDVKM. The CDR3 spells CASRRAGNEQFF. Written as DNA, the CDR3 is TGTGCCAGCAGGAGAGCCGGGAATGAGCAGTTCTTC.

The rearrangement links TRBV6-1 to TRBJ1-1; 10 bases map to TRBD1. The CDR3 is 14 amino acids. The V gene's germline CDR1 is MNHNS and CDR2 SASEGT. V lost 5 bases, J lost 8 bases, and 8 bases stayed unmatched. CDR3 sequence (DNA): TGTGCCAGCAGTCCCCTGACAGGGGGCGTGGAAGCTTTCTTT. This encodes CASSPLTGGVEAFF.

This clonotype turned up a few times. This chain connects TRBV10-3 to TRBJ2-1; 11 nucleotides line up with TRBD2. Trimming at V came to 11 bases and at J to 4 bases, leaving 4 bases not matched to a gene. The germline CDR1 and CDR2 sequences are ENHRY and SYGVKD. The CDR3 loop spans 13 amino acids. CDR3 amino acids: CAVGTSGYNEQFF. The CDR3 DNA is TGTGCCGTCGGGACTAGCGGTTACAATGAGCAGTTCTTC.

This clonotype occurred a few times. This sequence joins TRBV24-1 and TRBJ2-1; the match to TRBD1 covers 9 bases. Trimming at V came to 9 bases and at J to 9 bases, leaving 11 bases not matched to a gene. Germline V CDR1 and CDR2: KGHDR, SFDVKD. This CDR3 region has 14 residues. The CDR3 reads CATSPGTGNLEQFF. The DNA of the CDR3 is TGTGCCACCTCTCCCGGGACAGGGAATCTTGAGCAGTTCTTC.

J is TRBJ2-5 and V is TRBV6-5, with D possibly being TRBD2 (7 bases). Germline V lookup: CDR1 MNHEY, CDR2 SVGAGI. The CDR3 is made up of 16 amino acids. The V gene lost 2 bases and the J gene lost 5 bases, with 18 bases spanning the gap. DNA of the CDR3: TGTGCCAGCAGTTACGGCGGGGGCAATCAGGGGGAGACCCAGTACTTC. As protein: CASSYGGGNQGETQYF.

In this sample, this clonotype turned up a few times. The chain combines TRBV3-1 with TRBJ2-2; 9 bases line up with TRBD1. Germline CDR1 reads LGHDT; CDR2 reads YNNKEL (reference sequence). This CDR3 contains 15 residues. The junction had 3 bases not matched to a gene; V was cut back by 1 base and J by 6 bases. The CDR3, as DNA: TGTGCCAGCAGCCAAGGGGACAGGGATGCCGGGGAGCTGTTTTTT. Protein: CASSQGDRDAGELFF.